This is a list of T cell receptor beta chains from one sample in a study of graft-versus-host responses after intestinal transplantation. These receptors have no identified antigens. Measured with immunoSEQ multiplex PCR; TCRdb has only the in-frame clones, and not every one. The sample yields about 70,000 clones, 90% seen once. Material: unstimulated CD8+ T cells sorted from spleen or lymph node cells, obtained before intestinal transplant. These receptors were obtained from a human donor who received an intestinal transplant. CDR3s include the opening cysteine and the closing phenylalanine or tryptophan. The order of the fields is V gene, D gene, CDR3 protein. A D gene is named only where the DNA matches it firmly.

V: TRBV19
D: .
CDR3: CASSIGGTF

V: TRBV7-6
D: .
CDR3: CASSQGTTLTGELFF

V: TRBV6-5
D: TRBD1
CDR3: CASSRQGNTEAFF

V: TRBV19
D: .
CDR3: CASSIDVRNEQFF

V: TRBV27
D: .
CDR3: CASSFSGGPEAFF

V: TRBV10-3
D: .
CDR3: CAVSQGTYNEQFF

V: TRBV13
D: TRBD2
CDR3: CASSPPGLAGNYEQYF

V: TRBV6-6
D: .
CDR3: CASMVTGWSEAFF

V: TRBV6-1
D: .
CDR3: CATSAGPAVLNTIYF

V: TRBV19
D: .
CDR3: CASRTGWQPQHF

V: TRBV9
D: TRBD1
CDR3: CASSAHRDSYGYTF

V: TRBV25-1
D: .
CDR3: CASSYSRNYGYTF

V: TRBV27
D: .
CDR3: CASSLSGGPYEQYF

V: TRBV7-6
D: .
CDR3: CASSLARGGGLAMQFF

V: TRBV5-6
D: TRBD1
CDR3: CASSWGTVPYGYTF

V: TRBV14
D: TRBD1
CDR3: CACGQGGPEQFF

V: TRBV15
D: TRBD1
CDR3: CATSRWIGTGSGYTF

V: TRBV19
D: TRBD2
CDR3: CAIRREDSDYNEQFF

V: TRBV4-1
D: TRBD2
CDR3: CASSQDWLAGGFSDTQYF

V: TRBV10-3
D: .
CDR3: CAITDSPTGNTIYF

V: TRBV11-2
D: TRBD1
CDR3: CASRAAGTGDYELFF

V: TRBV27
D: .
CDR3: CASSSQTGNTGELFF

V: TRBV5-4
D: .
CDR3: CASSFGSGAGTDTQYF

V: TRBV10-3
D: TRBD1
CDR3: CAIRDRGLSTEAFF

V: TRBV27
D: TRBD2
CDR3: CASLYPTSGGYEQFF

V: TRBV11-2
D: .
CDR3: CASSLLAGTEAFF

V: TRBV5-4
D: .
CDR3: CASTPGSTDTQYF

V: TRBV7-3
D: .
CDR3: CASSPGAGNTEAFF

V: TRBV7-7
D: .
CDR3: CASSSPQGWTEAFF

V: TRBV9
D: TRBD2
CDR3: CASSVGTSGPGQFF

V: TRBV10-3
D: TRBD2
CDR3: CAISEPFSGGDYNEQFF

V: TRBV19
D: .
CDR3: CASSTQQARRGEKLFF

V: TRBV11-2
D: .
CDR3: CASSLLEGLSSGANVLTF

V: TRBV9
D: TRBD1
CDR3: CASSAPGTGLGEQYF

V: TRBV9
D: .
CDR3: CASSPKTSYEQYF

V: TRBV6-1
D: .
CDR3: CASRAGFSYEQYF

V: TRBV6-5
D: .
CDR3: CASSPTQPNTEAFF

V: TRBV27
D: .
CDR3: CASSLSWTALSYNEQFF

V: TRBV2
D: .
CDR3: CASSEAWTETYNEQFF

V: TRBV9
D: TRBD1
CDR3: CASSVEGQGMNTIYF

V: TRBV9
D: TRBD2
CDR3: CASSGRGGVEQFF

V: TRBV2
D: .
CDR3: CASSERRWEQYF

V: TRBV9
D: TRBD1
CDR3: CASSPPGTGAWLGTQYF

V: TRBV15
D: .
CDR3: CATSRVFEGGEQFF

V: TRBV7-6
D: TRBD2
CDR3: CASSLEGGGGVGNEQFF

V: TRBV6-1
D: .
CDR3: CASSDGAFGSPYEQYF

V: TRBV4-1
D: .
CDR3: CASSQDPLVSYNEQFF

V: TRBV7-9
D: .
CDR3: CASSPPGGYEQYF

V: TRBV10-3
D: TRBD1
CDR3: CAISDPGQGAGNQPQHF

V: TRBV7-8
D: .
CDR3: CASSQGLGGTFYEQYF

V: TRBV6-5
D: .
CDR3: CASSYSFGGGHEAFF

V: TRBV4-1
D: TRBD2
CDR3: CASSQGGINEQYF

V: TRBV27
D: .
CDR3: CASSPGHKTYEQYF

V: TRBV5-5
D: TRBD1
CDR3: CASSSRDRENQPQHF